These 6 T cell receptor beta chains originate from one sample sequenced in a study of T cells in Graves' hyperthyroidism and ophthalmopathy (dated by TCRdb to about 2019). Libraries were made using multiplex PCR. The instrument given in TCRdb is Illumina HiSeq 2000. TCR beta CDR3 regions were amplified from RNA transcripts. For the first round of RT-PCR on the TCR CDR3, the HTBI primer set was used together with the Qiagen OneStep RT-PCR kit. The public reads were run again by TCRdb, first through fastp at Q25 and then through MiXCR, and only productive beta chains were kept. Here each entry gathers all rows of one CDR3 protein and keeps the most common genes and DNA. This sample lists a few hundred thousand distinct CDR3 sequences; about half were detected once. The top ten constitute about 8.3% of the sample. The sequenced material came from peripheral blood or thyroid tissue (not recorded which). The receptors shown here come from a woman in her late teens or twenties with Graves' hyperthyroidism.

The CDR3, as DNA: TGCGCCAGCAGCCAAGACACAGGGGGCAACGAGCAGTACTTC. Protein product: CASSQDTGGNEQYF. The J gene is TRBJ2-7, the V gene TRBV4-3; 9 bases line up with TRBD1. Germline V gives CDR1 LGHNA, CDR2 YSLEER. The CDR3 length is 14 residues. V trimming: 0 bases; J trimming: 5 bases; junction bases outside the gene matches: 2.

As to this clonotype: A clone one base away is much larger, so this may be a read error. The genes are TRBV20-1 and TRBJ1-5; no definite D call. This CDR3 has 15 residues. Germline loops: CDR1 DFQATT, CDR2 SNEGSKA (reference sequence). CDR3 nucleotide sequence: TGCAGTGCTGGAGATCCGGACGGGGGCAATCAGCCCCAGCATTTT. Its translation: CSAGDPDGGNQPQHF.

This clonotype was counted many times. The V gene is TRBV6-5, the J gene TRBJ1-4; 8 bases align to TRBD1. V trimming: 6 bases; J trimming: 3 bases; junction bases outside the gene matches: 3. Germline CDR1 reads MNHEY; CDR2 reads SVGAGI. CDR3 length equals 14 residues. The CDR3 spells CASRQQGANEKLFF. The CDR3 DNA sequence: TGTGCCAGCAGACAACAGGGGGCTAATGAAAAACTGTTTTTT.

This clonotype was observed once. A much larger clone differs from this one at a single base, so this may be a read error. The V and J genes are TRBV10-3 and TRBJ2-1; D unresolved. This CDR3 region has 11 residues. Germline lookup yields CDR1 ENHRY and CDR2 SYGVKD. The CDR3 DNA is TGTGCCATCAGTGCTGAGAATGAGCGGTTCTTC. Its protein product is CAISAENERFF.

J is TRBJ1-2 and V is TRBV29-1; D gene uncertain. This CDR3 is 9 amino acids long. Germline CDR1 and CDR2: SQVTM and ANQGSEA. Trimming removed 3 bases from V and 12 bases from J, with 8 bases in between. The CDR3 DNA follows: TGCAGCGTTGACGGGCAGAACACCTTC. It codes for CSVDGQNTF.

This chain joins TRBV19 and TRBJ1-1; 8 bases are shared with TRBD1. CDR1 is LNHDA and CDR2 is SQIVND in the germline V gene (reference sequence). This CDR3 is 15 amino acids long. V shed 6 bases, J shed 1 base, and the junction held 7 bases outside the gene matches. CDR3 nucleotides: TGTGCCAGTAGCGAGACAGGGGCCTCGAACACTGAAGCTTTCTTT. Translation: CASSETGASNTEAFF.